This is a list of T cell receptor beta chains from one sample in a study of cytomegalovirus exposure and HLA in healthy donors. Data came from immunoSEQ multiplex PCR; TCRdb stores just in-frame clones and leaves some out. The repertoire consists of around 280,000 clones, with approximately 90% occurring once and the leading ten covering more than 2%. The source material was PBMCs. The receptors were gathered from a woman between 18 and 30 years old in good health and CMV-seronegative. CDR3s include the opening cysteine and the closing phenylalanine or tryptophan. Fields, in order: J gene, clone size, V gene, D gene, CDR3 DNA, CDR3 protein. A D gene is named only where the DNA matches it firmly. Some rows have no size entry. The others give once, few or many, or a class for an expanded clone.

J gene: TRBJ1-4
clone size: NA
V gene: TRBV7-6
D gene: NA
CDR3 DNA: TGTGCCAGCAGTTCCGGGGTCTTGGCTAATGAAAAACTGTTTTTT
CDR3 protein: CASSSGVLANEKLFF

J gene: TRBJ2-1
clone size: NA
V gene: TRBV9
D gene: TRBD2
CDR3 DNA: TGTGCCAGCAGCGTATCCCTAGCGGGGGGGCTTAGCTCCTACAATGAGCAGTTCTTC
CDR3 protein: CASSVSLAGGLSSYNEQFF

J gene: TRBJ2-1
clone size: NA
V gene: TRBV18
D gene: TRBD1
CDR3 DNA: TGTGCCAGCTCACCTTTTAACAGGGGAATCGGGAATGAGCAGTTCTTC
CDR3 protein: CASSPFNRGIGNEQFF

J gene: TRBJ1-2
clone size: few
V gene: TRBV18
D gene: TRBD1
CDR3 DNA: TGTGCCAGCTCACCTTCTTTGACAGGGACGTCCCTCTATGGCTACACCTTC
CDR3 protein: CASSPSLTGTSLYGYTF

J gene: TRBJ1-1
clone size: NA
V gene: TRBV5-6
D gene: NA
CDR3 DNA: TGTGCCAGCAGTTCGGTCAGCGTTAACACTGAAGCTTTCTTT
CDR3 protein: CASSSVSVNTEAFF

J gene: TRBJ2-7
clone size: NA
V gene: TRBV6-5
D gene: TRBD2
CDR3 DNA: TGTGCCAGCAAATGGGGGAGCGGGGAGTCCTACGAGCAGTACTTC
CDR3 protein: CASKWGSGESYEQYF

J gene: TRBJ1-2
clone size: few
V gene: TRBV19
D gene: TRBD1
CDR3 DNA: TGTGCCACCCGAGGGGACAGGGGGAACTATGGCTACACCTTC
CDR3 protein: CATRGDRGNYGYTF

J gene: TRBJ1-4
clone size: NA
V gene: TRBV6-1
D gene: TRBD1
CDR3 DNA: TGTGCCAGCAGTGAGGGGACAGGGGGAGAGGAAAAACTGTTTTTT
CDR3 protein: CASSEGTGGEEKLFF

J gene: TRBJ2-1
clone size: once
V gene: TRBV27
D gene: TRBD2
CDR3 DNA: TGTGCCAGCAGAGGATCGCGGGGGGATAGCTCCTACAATGAGCAGTTCTTC
CDR3 protein: CASRGSRGDSSYNEQFF

J gene: TRBJ2-6
clone size: NA
V gene: TRBV18
D gene: NA
CDR3 DNA: TGTGCCAGCTCACCAGGTCAGACTGGGGCCAACGTCCTGACTTTC
CDR3 protein: CASSPGQTGANVLTF

J gene: TRBJ1-4
clone size: NA
V gene: TRBV5-1
D gene: NA
CDR3 DNA: TGCGCCAGCAGCTTGGACGGGAATGAAAAACTGTTTTTT
CDR3 protein: CASSLDGNEKLFF

J gene: TRBJ1-1
clone size: NA
V gene: TRBV10-2
D gene: NA
CDR3 DNA: TGCGCCAGCAGTGAGTCGAAAGCGGGGGAAGCTTTCTTT
CDR3 protein: CASSESKAGEAFF

J gene: TRBJ1-6
clone size: NA
V gene: TRBV5-1
D gene: NA
CDR3 DNA: TGCGCCAGCAGCTTGGCAGTCAATTCACCCCTCCACTTT
CDR3 protein: CASSLAVNSPLHF

J gene: TRBJ1-3
clone size: NA
V gene: TRBV5-4
D gene: TRBD1
CDR3 DNA: TGTGCCAGCAGCTTGGGGACAGGGGTAGGAAACACCATATATTTT
CDR3 protein: CASSLGTGVGNTIYF

J gene: TRBJ1-1
clone size: once
V gene: TRBV6-1
D gene: NA
CDR3 DNA: TGTGCCAGCAGTGAACGCGGCACTGAAGCTTTCTTT
CDR3 protein: CASSERGTEAFF

J gene: TRBJ1-2
clone size: NA
V gene: TRBV29-1
D gene: TRBD1
CDR3 DNA: TGCAGCGTGGGGGGACAGAACTATGGCTACACCTTC
CDR3 protein: CSVGGQNYGYTF

J gene: TRBJ2-2
clone size: NA
V gene: TRBV5-4
D gene: NA
CDR3 DNA: TGTGCCAGCAGCTACCCCGGGACTTCGAACACCGGGGAGCTGTTTTTT
CDR3 protein: CASSYPGTSNTGELFF

J gene: TRBJ2-1
clone size: NA
V gene: TRBV13
D gene: TRBD1
CDR3 DNA: TGTGCCAGCAGCATAGAACCCGGGACAGCCACCTACAATGAGCAGTTCTTC
CDR3 protein: CASSIEPGTATYNEQFF

J gene: TRBJ1-4
clone size: NA
V gene: TRBV18
D gene: NA
CDR3 DNA: TGTGCCAGCTCACCACGGGCAGGGAATGAAAAACTGTTTTTT
CDR3 protein: CASSPRAGNEKLFF

J gene: TRBJ2-3
clone size: NA
V gene: TRBV5-6
D gene: TRBD2
CDR3 DNA: TGTGCCAGCAGCTTGATTAGCGGGGGGGTTGATACGCAGTATTTT
CDR3 protein: CASSLISGGVDTQYF

J gene: TRBJ1-2
clone size: once
V gene: TRBV9
D gene: NA
CDR3 DNA: TGTGCCAGCAGCGACGGGGGGGCCGATGGCTACACCTTC
CDR3 protein: CASSDGGADGYTF

J gene: TRBJ2-2
clone size: NA
V gene: TRBV28
D gene: TRBD2
CDR3 DNA: TGTGCCAGCCGAGGAGCGGGGGACACCGGGGAGCTGTTTTTT
CDR3 protein: CASRGAGDTGELFF

J gene: TRBJ1-1
clone size: NA
V gene: TRBV27
D gene: NA
CDR3 DNA: TGTGCCAGCCGCCGGGGGACTGAAGCTTTCTTT
CDR3 protein: CASRRGTEAFF

J gene: TRBJ2-5
clone size: NA
V gene: TRBV7-8
D gene: TRBD2
CDR3 DNA: TGTGCCAGCAGCTTAGGCCCGGGGGGAGAGACCCAGTACTTC
CDR3 protein: CASSLGPGGETQYF

J gene: TRBJ1-1
clone size: NA
V gene: TRBV11-2
D gene: TRBD1
CDR3 DNA: TGTGCCAGCAGCCTCCAGGGGGCAGAAGCTTTCTTT
CDR3 protein: CASSLQGAEAFF

J gene: TRBJ2-1
clone size: NA
V gene: TRBV5-1
D gene: TRBD2
CDR3 DNA: TGCGCCAGCAGCTTGGCTAGGCTAGCGGGAGATAATGAGCAGTTCTTC
CDR3 protein: CASSLARLAGDNEQFF

J gene: TRBJ2-5
clone size: NA
V gene: TRBV2
D gene: TRBD2
CDR3 DNA: TGTGCCAGCAGTTCCAGCGGGGGAATCAAACAAGAGACCCAGTACTTC
CDR3 protein: CASSSSGGIKQETQYF

J gene: TRBJ2-3
clone size: NA
V gene: TRBV13
D gene: NA
CDR3 DNA: TGTGCCAGCAGCCTAAGACCTTGGACTAGCACAGATACGCAGTATTTT
CDR3 protein: CASSLRPWTSTDTQYF

J gene: TRBJ2-6
clone size: NA
V gene: TRBV14
D gene: NA
CDR3 DNA: TGTGCCAGCAGCCCGAGCGGGACACCCTCTGGGGCCAACGTCCTGACTTTC
CDR3 protein: CASSPSGTPSGANVLTF

J gene: TRBJ1-1
clone size: NA
V gene: TRBV6-4
D gene: TRBD1
CDR3 DNA: TGTGCCAGCAGTGACTGGACAGGGAATACTGAAGCTTTCTTT
CDR3 protein: CASSDWTGNTEAFF

J gene: TRBJ2-1
clone size: once
V gene: TRBV11-2
D gene: NA
CDR3 DNA: TGTGCCAGCAGCTTATTAGCCGTAAATGAGCAGTTCTTC
CDR3 protein: CASSLLAVNEQFF

J gene: TRBJ1-5
clone size: NA
V gene: TRBV7-2
D gene: NA
CDR3 DNA: TGTGCCAGCAGCTTAGTCCTTGAGGTCCAGCCCCAGCATTTT
CDR3 protein: CASSLVLEVQPQHF

J gene: TRBJ1-1
clone size: NA
V gene: TRBV11-2
D gene: NA
CDR3 DNA: TGTGCCAGCAGCCACCTGTGGCGGGGGAAAGAAGCTTTCTTT
CDR3 protein: CASSHLWRGKEAFF

J gene: TRBJ1-2
clone size: NA
V gene: TRBV25-1
D gene: NA
CDR3 DNA: TGTGCCAGCAAGAGTAAGGACAGAAGCACCGGCTACACCTTC
CDR3 protein: CASKSKDRSTGYTF

J gene: TRBJ2-7
clone size: NA
V gene: TRBV13
D gene: NA
CDR3 DNA: TGTGCCAGCAGCTCGGCCCGGGGCTCCTACGAGCAGTACTTC
CDR3 protein: CASSSARGSYEQYF

J gene: TRBJ1-1
clone size: NA
V gene: TRBV4-1
D gene: TRBD1
CDR3 DNA: TGCGCCAGCAGCCAAGACATGACAGGGGATGTTGGAGCTTTCTTT
CDR3 protein: CASSQDMTGDVGAFF

J gene: TRBJ2-2
clone size: NA
V gene: TRBV19
D gene: TRBD2
CDR3 DNA: TGTGCCAGTAGTGGCAGGACTAGCGGGGGATCCGGGGAGCTGTTTTTT
CDR3 protein: CASSGRTSGGSGELFF

J gene: TRBJ1-3
clone size: NA
V gene: TRBV6-1
D gene: NA
CDR3 DNA: TGTGCCACCCAATCTGGAGACCTGGGTGGAAACACCATATATTTT
CDR3 protein: CATQSGDLGGNTIYF

J gene: TRBJ2-7
clone size: few
V gene: TRBV29-1
D gene: TRBD1
CDR3 DNA: TGCAGCGTGGTGACAGGGGGCTCTGGCGAGCAGTACTTC
CDR3 protein: CSVVTGGSGEQYF

J gene: TRBJ2-1
clone size: NA
V gene: TRBV11-3
D gene: TRBD1
CDR3 DNA: TGTGCCAGCAGCTTTGGGACAGGGGCCTACAATGAGCAGTTCTTC
CDR3 protein: CASSFGTGAYNEQFF

J gene: TRBJ2-7
clone size: NA
V gene: TRBV13
D gene: NA
CDR3 DNA: TGTGCCAGCAGCTCGGTCGGACATGGAAGCTCCTACGAGCAGTACTTC
CDR3 protein: CASSSVGHGSSYEQYF

J gene: TRBJ2-5
clone size: NA
V gene: TRBV10-3
D gene: TRBD1
CDR3 DNA: TGTGCCATCACGGAGACAGGGAGAATGGAGACCCAGTACTTC
CDR3 protein: CAITETGRMETQYF

J gene: TRBJ1-1
clone size: NA
V gene: TRBV5-1
D gene: TRBD1
CDR3 DNA: TGCGCCAGCAGCTTGGCTACAGGGGGGAACACTGAAGCTTTCTTT
CDR3 protein: CASSLATGGNTEAFF

J gene: TRBJ1-1
clone size: once
V gene: TRBV7-6
D gene: NA
CDR3 DNA: TGTGCCAGCAGCTTTTACAGGGACGGGTTGAACACTGAAGCTTTCTTT
CDR3 protein: CASSFYRDGLNTEAFF

J gene: TRBJ1-1
clone size: NA
V gene: TRBV29-1
D gene: TRBD1
CDR3 DNA: TGCAGCGTCGGACAGGGGTGGAACACTGAAGCTTTCTTT
CDR3 protein: CSVGQGWNTEAFF

J gene: TRBJ2-7
clone size: NA
V gene: TRBV11-2
D gene: TRBD2
CDR3 DNA: TGTGCCAGCAGCTTCGCGGGGGGGCCTTCGGGTTACGAGCAGTACTTC
CDR3 protein: CASSFAGGPSGYEQYF

J gene: TRBJ1-1
clone size: NA
V gene: TRBV7-9
D gene: TRBD1
CDR3 DNA: TGTTCCAGCAGCCAGACAGGGGTCGACACTGAAGCTTTCTTT
CDR3 protein: CSSSQTGVDTEAFF

J gene: TRBJ1-1
clone size: NA
V gene: TRBV25-1
D gene: NA
CDR3 DNA: TGTGCCAGCAGTGAAGGAAGGAGGGAAGCTTTCTTT
CDR3 protein: CASSEGRREAFF

J gene: TRBJ1-1
clone size: NA
V gene: TRBV6-6
D gene: TRBD1
CDR3 DNA: TGTGCCAGCAGTTACTCGGACAGGGGTAGCACTGAAGCTTTCTTT
CDR3 protein: CASSYSDRGSTEAFF

J gene: TRBJ2-7
clone size: NA
V gene: TRBV9
D gene: NA
CDR3 DNA: TGTGCCAGCAGCGCCCCTGGGGGGGCGTTACCCTACGAGCAGTACTTC
CDR3 protein: CASSAPGGALPYEQYF

J gene: TRBJ2-1
clone size: NA
V gene: TRBV7-2
D gene: TRBD2
CDR3 DNA: TGTGCCAGCAGCTTCTCGGCTAGCGGTTACAATGAGCAGTTCTTC
CDR3 protein: CASSFSASGYNEQFF